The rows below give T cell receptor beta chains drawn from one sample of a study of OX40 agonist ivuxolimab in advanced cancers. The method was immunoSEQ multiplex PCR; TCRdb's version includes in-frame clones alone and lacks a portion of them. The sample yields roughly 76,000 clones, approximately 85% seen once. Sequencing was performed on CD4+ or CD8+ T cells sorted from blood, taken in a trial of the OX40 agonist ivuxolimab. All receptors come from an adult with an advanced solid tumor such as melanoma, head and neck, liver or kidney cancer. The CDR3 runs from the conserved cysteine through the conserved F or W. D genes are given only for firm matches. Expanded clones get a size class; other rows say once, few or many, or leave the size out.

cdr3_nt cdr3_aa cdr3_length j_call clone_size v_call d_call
TGTGCCAGCAGGGGAGACAGGGGAACTGAAGCTTTCTTT CASRGDRGTEAFF 13 TRBJ1-1 - TRBV2 TRBD1
TGTGCCACCAGCAGGGACTTCTCCTACGAGCAGTACTTC CATSRDFSYEQYF 13 TRBJ2-7 - TRBV15 -
TGTGCCAGCAGTCTGGGAGCGTTCTACGAGCAGTACTTC CASSLGAFYEQYF 13 TRBJ2-7 - TRBV14 -
TGTGCCAGCAGCAGGACAGGGGCAGTCACTGAAGCTTTCTTT CASSRTGAVTEAFF 14 TRBJ1-1 - TRBV7-6 TRBD1
TGCGCCAGCAGCCAAGTTGGCGGGGAGGGAAATTCACCCCTCCACTTT CASSQVGGEGNSPLHF 16 TRBJ1-6 - TRBV4-1 -
TGTGCCAGCAGAGGGACCGTTCAGGGTGAAAAACTGTTTTTT CASRGTVQGEKLFF 14 TRBJ1-4 - TRBV2 -
TGTGCCAGCAGTTACTCCCGGACAGGCGGTGAGCCCCAGCATTTT CASSYSRTGGEPQHF 15 TRBJ1-5 - TRBV6-5 TRBD1
TGTGCCAGCAGCCCCCGAAGTACGGGGGGGCCTTGGGAGCAGTACTTC CASSPRSTGGPWEQYF 16 TRBJ2-7 - TRBV7-2 TRBD2
TGTGCCAGCAGCCATTCGGACTCGACTCGAGGTGGGCAGTTCTTC CASSHSDSTRGGQFF 15 TRBJ2-1 - TRBV11-2 -
TGTGCCTGGAGAATAGCGGGGGGGCCGGGTACGCAGTATTTT CAWRIAGGPGTQYF 14 TRBJ2-3 once TRBV30 TRBD2
TGTGCCAGAAGCCCCTCGGACAGGGGCCCAGATACGCAGTATTTT CARSPSDRGPDTQYF 15 TRBJ2-3 - TRBV5-3 TRBD1
TGCGCCAGCAGCCAAGATGGGACAGGGGTTGAAAAACTGTTTTTT CASSQDGTGVEKLFF 15 TRBJ1-4 - TRBV4-3 TRBD1
TGTGCCAGCTCACCCCTAAACAGGGGCGAAACTGAAGCTTTCTTT CASSPLNRGETEAFF 15 TRBJ1-1 - TRBV18 TRBD1
TGCGCCAGCAAGGGGTCTAGGACAGATAGGAATCAGCCCCAGCATTTT CASKGSRTDRNQPQHF 16 TRBJ1-5 - TRBV10-1 -
TGTGCCAGCAGTTACTCGGGGGCGCGAGGGGAAAAACTGTTTTTT CASSYSGARGEKLFF 15 TRBJ1-4 once TRBV6-5 -
TGTGCCAGCGGGGGGGGACTCGAGCAGTACTTC CASGGGLEQYF 11 TRBJ2-7 - TRBV28 TRBD2
TGTGCCAGCAGGGCGAATAGCAATCAGCCCCAGCATTTT CASRANSNQPQHF 13 TRBJ1-5 - TRBV6-1 -
TGTGCCAGTAGTCCAAAGGACGGTGGCGCTGAAGCTTTCTTT CASSPKDGGAEAFF 14 TRBJ1-1 - TRBV19 -
TGTGCCAGCAGCTTGGGGAGTCATAACTATGGCTACACCTTC CASSLGSHNYGYTF 14 TRBJ1-2 - TRBV7-9 -
TGTGCCAGCAGCGTAGCTCGGGGGGCAGGGGAGACCCAGTACTTC CASSVARGAGETQYF 15 TRBJ2-5 - TRBV9 -
TGCGCCAGCACCCCAGCTACTGCTAGCGGGAGTTATAATGAGCAGTTCTTC CASTPATASGSYNEQFF 17 TRBJ2-1 - TRBV10-1 TRBD2
TGTGCCAGTAGAGACCCGGGACAGGGGAACAATCAGCCCCAGCATTTT CASRDPGQGNNQPQHF 16 TRBJ1-5 once TRBV19 TRBD1
TGTGCCAGCATTAGGACAGGGGGAGAGACCCAGTACTTC CASIRTGGETQYF 13 TRBJ2-5 few TRBV6-1 TRBD1
TGTGCCATCAGTGAGGGGAGCGGGGGGACGTCAGATACGCAGTATTTT CAISEGSGGTSDTQYF 16 TRBJ2-3 - TRBV10-3 TRBD2
TGCGCCAGCAGTCAATCACGAGCGAACACCTCCTACGAGCAGTACTTC CASSQSRANTSYEQYF 16 TRBJ2-7 - TRBV23-1 -
TGTGCCTCCTCCCCGGGGACCTTC CASSPGTF 8 TRBJ1-2 few TRBV30 -
TGCGCCAGCAGCCAAGACCGGGACAGGGGATTCGAGCAGTACTTC CASSQDRDRGFEQYF 15 TRBJ2-7 - TRBV4-3 TRBD1
TGTGCCAGCTCACCACCGGGTGGGGGGGCGCGCAATGAGCAGTTCTTC CASSPPGGGARNEQFF 16 TRBJ2-1 - TRBV18 -
TGTGCCAGCAGCTTAGATTCAGGACCTAGCTCCTACAATGAGCAGTTCTTC CASSLDSGPSSYNEQFF 17 TRBJ2-1 - TRBV11-2 -
TGTGCCTGGAGCCTTGGAGGAGTAGCTTTCTTT CAWSLGGVAFF 11 TRBJ1-1 many TRBV30 -
TGTGCCAGCAGCATAATGGACACTCTGAACACTGAAGCTTTCTTT CASSIMDTLNTEAFF 15 TRBJ1-1 - TRBV5-5 -
TGTGCCAGCAGCCCCTATTTGAACACTGAAGCTTTCTTT CASSPYLNTEAFF 13 TRBJ1-1 - TRBV7-9 -
TGTGCCAGCAGAATTCTAGCGGGGACCTACGAGCAGTACTTC CASRILAGTYEQYF 14 TRBJ2-7 - TRBV27 TRBD2